This is a list of T cell receptor beta chains from one sample in a study of T cells in Graves' hyperthyroidism and ophthalmopathy. TCRdb re-called the multiplex PCR reads with MiXCR, one entry per CDR3 protein. This sample yields about 600,000 distinct CDR3 sequences, of which roughly 16% are seen a single time; roughly 3.4% belongs to the top ten. The sample was blood. Every receptor here comes from a woman in her thirties or forties with Graves' ophthalmopathy. Each CDR3 is given without its conserved first and last residue. Fields, in order: CDR3 protein, V gene.

CDR3 protein: SVTTGLRDTDTQY
V gene: TRBV29-1

CDR3 protein: ASSEADVAGELF
V gene: TRBV6-1

CDR3 protein: ASIRTDSSANYGYT
V gene: TRBV27

CDR3 protein: SAREGARNTEAF
V gene: TRBV20-1

CDR3 protein: ASSQIGGNEQF
V gene: TRBV3-1

CDR3 protein: ASSPGQGWSEAF
V gene: TRBV18

CDR3 protein: ASSQDLSGANVLT
V gene: TRBV3-1

CDR3 protein: ASSYAQAPGDYGYT
V gene: TRBV6-2/TRBV6-3

CDR3 protein: ASSQEGAAVSWGYT
V gene: TRBV4-1

CDR3 protein: ASSTQGQGNNQPQH
V gene: TRBV19

CDR3 protein: ASRHQRAGNNEQF
V gene: TRBV3-1

CDR3 protein: ASQGPYRGMESEAF
V gene: TRBV6-5

CDR3 protein: ASTPSRSSGTYEQY
V gene: TRBV5-8